This TCR beta chain was found in a study of blood T cells in healthy people across ages. On the study more broadly: Template-switching capture recovered about one barcoded beta molecule per two T cells.

V shed 0 bases and J shed 4 bases, with 15 bases lying between them. Germline V gives CDR1 LGHNA, CDR2 YSLEER. The CDR3 totals 16 residues. Together with a sample-barcoded 5' primer, a J-beta primer mix was included in a second PCR lasting roughly 6 to 12 cycles. Each cDNA was tagged by a template-switch adaptor containing 12 random nucleotides. TCRdb re-derived calls from the 5' RACE reads in MiXCR, one entry per CDR3 protein. The sample records around 1,100,000 distinct CDR3 sequences, 35% to 45% being singletons. The chain carries TRBV4-3 and TRBJ2-5; the D gene is possibly TRBD2 (7 bases). Sequenced input: blood. The receptor was derived from a young man in good health. CDR3 residues: CASSQERGAERETQYF. The CDR3 DNA sequence: TGCGCCAGCAGCCAAGAACGGGGGGCAGAACGAGAGACCCAGTACTTC.